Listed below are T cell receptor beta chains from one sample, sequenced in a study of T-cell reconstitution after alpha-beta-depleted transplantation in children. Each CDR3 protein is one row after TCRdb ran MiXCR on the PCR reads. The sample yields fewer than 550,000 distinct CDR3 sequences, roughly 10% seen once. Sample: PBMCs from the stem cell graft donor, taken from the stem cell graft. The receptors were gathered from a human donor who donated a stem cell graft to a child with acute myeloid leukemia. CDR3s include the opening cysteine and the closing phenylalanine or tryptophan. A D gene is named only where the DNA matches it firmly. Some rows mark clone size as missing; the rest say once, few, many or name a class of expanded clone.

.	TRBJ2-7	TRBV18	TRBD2	CASSRGTTDYEQYF	TGTGCCAGCTCTCGCGGGACTACCGACTACGAGCAGTACTTC
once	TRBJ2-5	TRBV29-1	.	CSVEDPSRGGQETQYF	TGCAGCGTTGAAGACCCAAGTAGGGGTGGACAAGAGACCCAGTACTTC
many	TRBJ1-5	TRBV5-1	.	CASSLASNQPQHF	TGTGCCAGCAGTTTAGCTAGCAATCAGCCCCAGCATTTT
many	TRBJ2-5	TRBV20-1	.	CSARDPLSGIETQYF	TGCAGTGCTAGAGATCCCCTGTCAGGGATAGAGACCCAGTACTTC
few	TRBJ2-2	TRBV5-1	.	CASRRWGRDTGELFF	TGCGCCAGCAGGCGGTGGGGGCGCGACACCGGGGAGCTGTTTTTT
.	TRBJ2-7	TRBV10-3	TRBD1	CAISDPGTGSSYEQYF	TGTGCCATCAGTGATCCTGGGACAGGATCCTCCTACGAGCAGTACTTC
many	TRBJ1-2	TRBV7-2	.	CASSETPRYGYTF	TGTGCCAGCAGCGAAACGCCTCGGTACGGCTACACCTTC
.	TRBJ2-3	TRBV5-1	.	CASSLAVISDTQYF	TGCGCCAGCAGCTTGGCCGTTATTTCAGATACGCAGTATTTT
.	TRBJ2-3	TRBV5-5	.	CASSLDGGPATDTQYF	TGTGCCAGCAGCTTGGACGGGGGGCCGGCCACAGATACGCAGTATTTT
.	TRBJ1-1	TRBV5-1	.	CASSLGPGHSMNTEAFF	TGCGCCAGCAGCTTGGGGCCTGGGCACAGCATGAACACTGAAGCTTTCTTT
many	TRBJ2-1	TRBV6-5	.	CASSYRVRGYEQFF	TGTGCCAGCAGTTACCGGGTTAGAGGCTATGAGCAGTTCTTC
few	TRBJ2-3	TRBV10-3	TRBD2	CAISEFGGGGRNTQYF	TGTGCCATCAGTGAGTTCGGCGGGGGGGGCCGAAATACGCAGTATTTT
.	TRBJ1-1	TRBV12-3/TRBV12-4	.	CASSPGEGTEAFF	TGTGCCAGCAGTCCTGGGGAGGGCACTGAAGCTTTCTTT
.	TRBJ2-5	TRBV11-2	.	CASSPRNNQETQYF	TGTGCCAGCAGCCCACGGAACAACCAAGAGACCCAGTACTTC
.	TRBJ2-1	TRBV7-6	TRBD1	CASSVPGQGAPSYNEQFF	TGTGCCAGCAGCGTGCCGGGACAGGGGGCGCCGTCCTACAATGAGCAGTTCTTC
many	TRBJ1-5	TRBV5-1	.	CASSLVGQEDQPQHF	TGCGCCAGCAGCTTGGTGGGGCAGGAGGACCAGCCCCAGCATTTT
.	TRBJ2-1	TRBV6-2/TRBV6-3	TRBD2	CASSYSYWAGTSGSDEQFF	TGTGCCAGCAGTTACTCGTACTGGGCCGGGACTAGCGGGTCGGATGAGCAGTTCTTC
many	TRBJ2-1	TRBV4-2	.	CASSQYGENEQFF	TGTGCCAGCAGCCAATATGGGGAGAATGAGCAGTTCTTC
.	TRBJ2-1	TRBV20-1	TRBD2	CSARDHGGGSYNEQFF	TGCAGTGCTAGAGATCACGGCGGGGGCTCCTACAATGAGCAGTTCTTC
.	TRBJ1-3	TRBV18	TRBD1	CASTFSGTGRNTIYF	TGTGCCAGCACTTTTTCCGGGACAGGAAGAAACACCATATATTTT
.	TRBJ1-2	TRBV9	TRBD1	CASSVARTGEAGYTF	TGTGCCAGCAGCGTAGCTAGAACAGGGGAGGCTGGCTACACCTTC
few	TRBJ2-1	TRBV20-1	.	CSAEGAYNEQFF	TGCAGTGCTGAGGGGGCCTACAATGAGCAGTTCTTC
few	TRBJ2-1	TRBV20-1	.	CSARSSLSSYNEQFF	TGCAGTGCTAGGAGCAGCCTAAGCTCCTACAATGAGCAGTTCTTC
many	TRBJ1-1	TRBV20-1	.	CSASEDRNTEAFF	TGCAGTGCTAGCGAAGACAGAAACACTGAAGCTTTCTTT
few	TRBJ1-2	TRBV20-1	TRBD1	CSARGLRPGTGLSNYGYTF	TGCAGTGCTAGAGGCCTCCGACCGGGGACAGGGCTATCTAACTATGGCTACACCTTC
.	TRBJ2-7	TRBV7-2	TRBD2	CASSPRVAGGEQYF	TGTGCCAGCAGCCCGAGGGTAGCGGGTGGCGAGCAGTACTTC
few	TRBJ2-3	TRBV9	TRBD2	CASSVGGSSDTQYF	TGTGCCAGCAGCGTGGGGGGGAGCTCAGATACGCAGTATTTT
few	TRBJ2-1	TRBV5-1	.	CASSPGPTGNEQFF	TGCGCCAGCAGCCCGGGCCCGACGGGGAATGAGCAGTTCTTC
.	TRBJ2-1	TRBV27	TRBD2	CASSLGLAGGWDEQFF	TGTGCCAGCAGTTTGGGACTAGCGGGGGGCTGGGATGAGCAGTTCTTC
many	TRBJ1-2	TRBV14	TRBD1	CASSDRGSYGYTF	TGTGCCAGCAGCGACAGGGGAAGCTATGGCTACACCTTC
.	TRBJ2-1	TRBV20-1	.	CSVPTGFSYNEQFF	TGCAGTGTTCCCACGGGGTTCTCCTACAATGAGCAGTTCTTC
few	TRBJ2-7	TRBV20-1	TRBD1	CSAGRPPGGEQYF	TGCAGTGCCGGAAGGCCTCCAGGGGGTGAGCAGTACTTC
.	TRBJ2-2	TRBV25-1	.	CATLRKDSNTGELFF	TGTGCCACCCTAAGGAAGGACTCGAACACCGGGGAGCTGTTTTTT
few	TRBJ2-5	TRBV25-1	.	CASSGHALGTPQETQYF	TGTGCCAGCAGTGGCCACGCCTTAGGGACTCCTCAAGAGACCCAGTACTTC
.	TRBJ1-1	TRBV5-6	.	CASSLAGKNTEAFF	TGTGCCAGCAGCTTGGCCGGAAAGAACACTGAAGCTTTCTTT
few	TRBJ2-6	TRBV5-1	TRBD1	CASSFEGQELSGANVLTF	TGCGCCAGCAGCTTTGAGGGACAGGAATTATCTGGGGCCAACGTCCTGACTTTC
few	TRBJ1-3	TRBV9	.	CASSVYSGNTIYF	TGTGCCAGCAGCGTTTACTCTGGAAACACCATATATTTT
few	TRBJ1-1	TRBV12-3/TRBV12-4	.	CASRSDGMNTEAFF	TGTGCCAGCAGATCTGACGGTATGAACACTGAAGCTTTCTTT
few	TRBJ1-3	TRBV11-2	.	CASSDLRGSLSGNTIYF	TGTGCCAGCAGCGACCTTCGGGGGTCTCTCTCTGGAAACACCATATATTTT
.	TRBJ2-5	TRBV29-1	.	CSARQQETQYF	TGCAGCGCTAGGCAGCAAGAGACCCAGTACTTC
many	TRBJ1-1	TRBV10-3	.	CAISPGYNTEAFF	TGTGCCATCAGTCCGGGATACAACACTGAAGCTTTCTTT
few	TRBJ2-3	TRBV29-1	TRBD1	CSVDGTGGTDTQYF	TGCAGCGTTGACGGGACAGGGGGCACAGATACGCAGTATTTT
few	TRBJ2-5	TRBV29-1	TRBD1	CSVEDWQGAQETQYF	TGCAGCGTTGAAGATTGGCAGGGGGCTCAAGAGACCCAGTACTTC
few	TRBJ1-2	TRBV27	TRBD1	CASRGTGKVGGYTF	TGTGCCAGCAGGGGGACAGGGAAGGTTGGTGGCTACACCTTC
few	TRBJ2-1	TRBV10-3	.	CAISDLRGGPPYNEQFF	TGTGCCATCAGTGATCTGAGGGGAGGTCCTCCTTACAATGAGCAGTTCTTC
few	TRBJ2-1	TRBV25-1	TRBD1	CASSESLDRGLGEQFF	TGTGCCAGCAGTGAATCGCTGGACAGGGGTTTAGGTGAGCAGTTCTTC
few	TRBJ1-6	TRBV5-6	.	CASSHQLSPLHF	TGTGCCAGCAGCCATCAACTTTCACCCCTCCACTTT
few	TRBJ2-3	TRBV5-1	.	CASSLGVETDTQYF	TGCGCCAGCAGCTTGGGAGTTGAGACAGATACGCAGTATTTT
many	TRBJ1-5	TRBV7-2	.	CASSLQGSGQPQHF	TGTGCCAGCAGCTTACAGGGATCCGGTCAGCCCCAGCATTTT
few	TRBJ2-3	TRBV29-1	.	CSVEEGGPDTQYF	TGCAGCGTTGAAGAAGGGGGTCCAGATACGCAGTATTTT
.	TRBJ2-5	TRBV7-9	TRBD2	CASTGGGAQSQETQYF	TGTGCCAGCACCGGCGGGGGGGCGCAGTCCCAAGAGACCCAGTACTTC
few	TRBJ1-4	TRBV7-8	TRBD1	CASSLYRQGFGEKLFF	TGTGCCAGCAGCTTATACCGACAGGGGTTTGGTGAAAAACTGTTTTTT
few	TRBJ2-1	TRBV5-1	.	CASSLDSMVPEQFF	TGCGCCAGCAGCTTGGACTCCATGGTTCCTGAGCAGTTCTTC
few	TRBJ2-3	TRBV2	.	CASSEGAYTQYF	TGTGCCAGCAGTGAAGGGGCTTATACGCAGTATTTT
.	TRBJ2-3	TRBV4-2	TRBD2	CASSPWAVREVADTQYF	TGTGCCAGCAGCCCCTGGGCGGTGCGGGAGGTCGCAGATACGCAGTATTTT
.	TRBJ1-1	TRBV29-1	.	CSVEGTEAFF	TGCAGCGTTGAAGGCACTGAAGCTTTCTTT
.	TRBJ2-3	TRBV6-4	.	CASSDRSGRTDTQYF	TGTGCCAGCAGTGACCGGTCCGGGCGCACAGATACGCAGTATTTT
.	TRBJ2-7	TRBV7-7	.	CASSLRGLEQYF	TGTGCTAGCAGCTTAAGAGGGCTCGAGCAGTACTTC
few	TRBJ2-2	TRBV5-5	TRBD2	CASSFHPGLANTGELFF	TGTGCCAGCAGTTTTCACCCGGGACTAGCGAACACCGGGGAGCTGTTTTTT